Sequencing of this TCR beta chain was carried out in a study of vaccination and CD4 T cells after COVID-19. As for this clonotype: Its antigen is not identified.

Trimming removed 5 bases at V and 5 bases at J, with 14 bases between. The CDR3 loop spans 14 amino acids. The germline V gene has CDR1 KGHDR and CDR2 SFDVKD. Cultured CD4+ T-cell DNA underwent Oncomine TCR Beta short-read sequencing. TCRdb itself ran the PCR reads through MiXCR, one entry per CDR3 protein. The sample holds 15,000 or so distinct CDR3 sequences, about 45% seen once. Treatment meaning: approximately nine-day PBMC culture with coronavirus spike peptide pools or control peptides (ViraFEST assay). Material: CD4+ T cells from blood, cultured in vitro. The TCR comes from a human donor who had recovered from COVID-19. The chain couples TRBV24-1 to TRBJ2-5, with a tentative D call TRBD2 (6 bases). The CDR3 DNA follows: TGTGCCACCAGTGCCCTAGGAGGGCTGGAGACCCAGTACTTC. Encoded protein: CATSALGGLETQYF.